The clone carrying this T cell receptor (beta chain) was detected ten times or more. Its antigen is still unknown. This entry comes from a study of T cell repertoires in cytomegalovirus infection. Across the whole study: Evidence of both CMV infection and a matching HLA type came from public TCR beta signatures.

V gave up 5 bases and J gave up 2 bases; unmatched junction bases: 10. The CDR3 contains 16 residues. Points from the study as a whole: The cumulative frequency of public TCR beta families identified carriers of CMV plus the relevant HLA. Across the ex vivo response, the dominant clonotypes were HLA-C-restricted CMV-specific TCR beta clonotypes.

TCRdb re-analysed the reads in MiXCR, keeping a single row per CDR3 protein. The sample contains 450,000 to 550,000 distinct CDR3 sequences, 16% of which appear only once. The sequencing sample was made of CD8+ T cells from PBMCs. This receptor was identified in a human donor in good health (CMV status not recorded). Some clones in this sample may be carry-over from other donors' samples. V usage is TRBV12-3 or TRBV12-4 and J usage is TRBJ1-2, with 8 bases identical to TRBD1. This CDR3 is CASSVNLAGGNYGYTF. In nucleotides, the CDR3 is TGTGCCAGCAGTGTCAACTTGGCAGGGGGCAACTATGGCTACACCTTC.